Given below is one T cell receptor (beta chain) in context. What it binds is unknown. The sample is drawn from a study of OX40 agonist ivuxolimab in advanced cancers. Study in general: Patients were treated with intravenous ivuxolimab, dosed at 0.01 to 10 mg/kg and infused every 2 weeks.

Here immunoSEQ multiplex PCR was the method, and the copy in TCRdb shows in-frame clones only, minus some. The top ten clones hold about 3.8% of a sample with about 88,000 clones, about 85% of them seen once. CDR3 length: 13 residues. V was trimmed by 6 bases and J by 2 bases, leaving 10 bases between them. Germline V lookup: CDR1 MNHEY, CDR2 SVGAGI. Study-wide results and caveats: There were, on average, more expanded clones in CD8+ T cells than in CD4+.

This chain uses TRBV6-5 with TRBJ2-5; D is unclear. Material: CD4+ or CD8+ T cells sorted from blood, obtained in a trial of the OX40 agonist ivuxolimab. This receptor was obtained from an adult with an advanced solid tumor such as melanoma, head and neck, liver or kidney cancer. The CDR3 coding sequence is TGTGCCAGCAGGCCTATTGAGCAAGAGACCCAGTACTTC. Amino acids: CASRPIEQETQYF.